The clone carrying this T cell receptor (beta chain) came up once. What it recognizes is unknown. The data were obtained in a study of shared clonotypes between healthy human individuals. Study findings and constraints: Rarefaction exposed incomplete sorted-subset sequencing despite large depth.

In the original workflow: ImmunoSEQ output held junction-only sequences without quality scores, so filtering differed. Assay: immunoSEQ multiplex PCR; the TCRdb copy retains only in-frame clones and omits some. The V and J calls and the clone size are those of that table, but D and trimming were determined from the DNA. The sample records some 2.1 million clones, 93% being singletons. Naivety among CD8 cells was defined by CD45RO negativity and positive CCR7 selection, thereby excluding terminally differentiated effector memory CD45RA+ cells. Germline V CDR1 and CDR2: MNHEY, SMNVEV (reference sequence). The CDR3 runs 16 residues. The junction had 15 bases not matched to a gene; V was cut back by 7 bases and J by 6 bases.

The rearrangement uses TRBV27 and TRBJ2-7; TRBD2 matches at 10 bases. The specimen was naive CD8+ T cells from PBMCs. The receptor's source is a man aged 18 to 30 in good health. Some clones in this sample may be carry-over from other donors' samples. The CDR3 nucleotides are TGTGCCAGCAAGACCGGGACTAGCGTCGATTTGGGCGAGCAGTACTTC. Its translation: CASKTGTSVDLGEQYF.